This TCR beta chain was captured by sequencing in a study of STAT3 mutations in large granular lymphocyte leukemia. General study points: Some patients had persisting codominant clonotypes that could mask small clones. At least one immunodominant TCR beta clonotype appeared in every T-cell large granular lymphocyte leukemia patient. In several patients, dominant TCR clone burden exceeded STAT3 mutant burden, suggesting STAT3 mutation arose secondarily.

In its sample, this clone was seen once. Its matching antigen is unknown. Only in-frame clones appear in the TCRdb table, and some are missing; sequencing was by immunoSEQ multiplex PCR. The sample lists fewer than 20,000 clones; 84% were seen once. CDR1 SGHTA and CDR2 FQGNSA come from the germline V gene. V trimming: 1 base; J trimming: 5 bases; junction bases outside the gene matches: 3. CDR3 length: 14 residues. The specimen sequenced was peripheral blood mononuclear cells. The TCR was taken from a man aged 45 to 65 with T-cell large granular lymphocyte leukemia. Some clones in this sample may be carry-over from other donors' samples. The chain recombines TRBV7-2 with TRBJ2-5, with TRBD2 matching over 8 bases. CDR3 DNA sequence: TGTGCCAGCAGCTTAGGGGGCGGGAGGGAGACCCAGTACTTC. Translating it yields CASSLGGGRETQYF.